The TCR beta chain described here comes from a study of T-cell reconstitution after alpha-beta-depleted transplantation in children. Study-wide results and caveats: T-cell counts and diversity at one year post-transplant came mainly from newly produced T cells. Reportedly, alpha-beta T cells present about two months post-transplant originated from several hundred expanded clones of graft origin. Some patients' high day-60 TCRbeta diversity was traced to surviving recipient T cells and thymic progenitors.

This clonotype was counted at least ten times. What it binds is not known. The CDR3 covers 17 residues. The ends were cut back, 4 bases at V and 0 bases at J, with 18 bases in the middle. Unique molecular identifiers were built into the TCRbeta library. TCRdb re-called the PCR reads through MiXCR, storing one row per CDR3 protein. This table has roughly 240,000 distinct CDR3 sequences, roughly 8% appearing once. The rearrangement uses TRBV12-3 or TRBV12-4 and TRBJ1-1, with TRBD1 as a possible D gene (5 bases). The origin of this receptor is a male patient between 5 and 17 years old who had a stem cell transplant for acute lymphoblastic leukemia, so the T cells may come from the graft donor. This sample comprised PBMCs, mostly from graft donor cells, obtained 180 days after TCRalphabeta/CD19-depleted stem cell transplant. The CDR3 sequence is CASSWTVGVDMNTEAFF. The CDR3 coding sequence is TGTGCCAGCAGTTGGACGGTGGGGGTCGATATGAACACTGAAGCTTTCTTT.